This is a list of T cell receptor beta chains from one sample in a study of identical twins. TCRdb re-called the 5' RACE reads with MiXCR, one entry per CDR3 protein. The sample includes 310,000 or so distinct CDR3 sequences, about 8.3% seen only once; the top ten take approximately 2.1%. The same sample was also studied in work on yellow fever vaccine responses in identical twins.

The material sequenced was memory (CD45RO+) T cells sorted from blood. These receptors were taken from a woman younger than 35 in good health. CDR3s include the opening cysteine and the closing phenylalanine or tryptophan. Each record gives: V gene, D gene, clone size, J gene, CDR3 length, CDR3 protein, CDR3 DNA. D genes are given only for firm matches. Size is omitted from some rows. Given values are once, few, many or a class for expanded clones.

>TRBV25-1|TRBD2|few|TRBJ2-2|16
CASSGTSGAFTGELFF
TGTGCCAGCAGTGGGACTAGCGGGGCCTTCACCGGGGAGCTGTTTTTT
>TRBV6-1|TRBD1|.|TRBJ1-4|15
CASSEVDRVHEKLFF
TGTGCCAGCAGTGAAGTGGACAGGGTTCATGAAAAACTGTTTTTT
>TRBV28|TRBD2|.|TRBJ2-7|17
CASTRIPGTSHSYEQYF
TGTGCCAGCACAAGAATACCCGGGACTAGTCACTCCTACGAGCAGTACTTC
>TRBV7-9|.|many|TRBJ2-1|17
CASSPTTTSSSYNEQFF
TGTGCCAGCAGCCCGACAACAACTAGCAGCTCCTACAATGAGCAGTTCTTC
>TRBV3-1|TRBD1|many|TRBJ2-2|19
CASSRSPRGRAASTGELFF
TGTGCCAGCAGCCGATCACCCAGGGGGCGAGCGGCTAGTACCGGGGAGCTGTTTTTT
>TRBV10-3|.|many|TRBJ1-6|15
CAISESPGSTSPLHF
TGTGCCATCAGTGAGAGTCCAGGGAGTACTTCACCCCTCCACTTT
>TRBV6-5|.|few|TRBJ2-7|14
CASSSPGQKYEQYF
TGTGCCAGCAGTTCCCCAGGACAGAAATACGAGCAGTACTTC
>TRBV6-1|TRBD1|many|TRBJ1-5|15
CASSDQDRANQPQHF
TGTGCCAGCAGTGACCAGGACAGGGCAAATCAGCCCCAGCATTTT
>TRBV27|.|.|TRBJ1-6|13
CASSLQYVSPLHF
TGTGCCAGCAGTCTCCAGTATGTTTCACCCCTCCACTTT
>TRBV12-3/TRBV12-4|.|many|TRBJ1-1|14
CASSFGTPNTEAFF
TGTGCCAGCAGTTTCGGGACACCCAACACTGAAGCTTTCTTT
>TRBV20-1|TRBD2|few|TRBJ2-1|19
CSADATGTSGGGVYNEQFF
TGCAGTGCTGACGCGACCGGGACTAGCGGGGGGGGGGTCTACAATGAGCAGTTCTTC
>TRBV7-8|TRBD2|many|TRBJ2-2|17
CASSSTRLAANTGELFF
TGTGCCAGCAGCTCCACCCGACTAGCAGCTAACACCGGGGAGCTGTTTTTT
>TRBV20-1|.|few|TRBJ2-3|12
CSAGPSTDTQYF
TGCTCGGCAGGACCTAGCACAGATACGCAGTATTTT
>TRBV3-1|.|many|TRBJ2-3|15
CASSQAGYSTDTQYF
TGTGCCAGCAGCCAAGCTGGGTATAGCACAGATACGCAGTATTTT
>TRBV23-1|TRBD1|.|TRBJ2-3|19
CASSQPTGPCPLSTDTQYF
TGCGCCAGCAGTCAACCGACAGGGCCATGTCCCCTCTCCACAGATACGCAGTATTTT
>TRBV5-1|TRBD1|few|TRBJ2-3|17
CASSSPGQGKITDTQYF
TGCGCCAGCAGCTCACCCGGACAGGGAAAGATCACAGATACGCAGTATTTT
>TRBV5-1|TRBD1|many|TRBJ1-4|14
CASSTGQVREKLFF
TGCGCCAGCAGCACGGGACAGGTGCGTGAAAAACTGTTTTTT
>TRBV7-2|TRBD1|few|TRBJ1-3|15
CASSEQGYSGNTIYF
TGTGCCAGCAGCGAACAGGGGTACTCTGGAAACACCATATATTTT
>TRBV7-9|TRBD1|many|TRBJ1-2|16
CASSSVPRDRGRGYTF
TGTGCCAGCAGCTCCGTACCCCGGGACAGGGGACGCGGCTACACCTTC
>TRBV7-2|.|many|TRBJ2-3|13
CASSRGWADTQYF
TGTGCCAGCAGCCGGGGTTGGGCAGATACGCAGTATTTT
>TRBV12-3/TRBV12-4|.|many|TRBJ2-5|13
CASSSRSQETQYF
TGTGCCAGCAGCTCACGGTCACAAGAGACCCAGTACTTC
>TRBV4-2|.|few|TRBJ1-2|18
CASSQDGGAQPVNYGYTF
TGTGCCAGCAGCCAAGATGGAGGGGCACAACCCGTTAACTATGGCTACACCTTC
>TRBV10-2|.|many|TRBJ1-2|12
CASSQGSLGYTF
TGCGCCAGCAGCCAGGGGAGTCTAGGCTACACCTTC
>TRBV28|.|few|TRBJ1-1|15
CASSLLQLMNTEAFF
TGTGCCAGCAGTTTATTACAGCTCATGAACACTGAAGCTTTCTTT
>TRBV6-1|.|few|TRBJ2-2|13
CASSKLETGELFF
TGTGCCAGCAGTAAACTTGAAACCGGGGAGCTGTTTTTT
>TRBV11-2|.|few|TRBJ2-2|15
CASSSVDRRTGELFF
TGTGCCAGCTCTAGTGTGGACCGGAGGACCGGGGAGCTGTTTTTT
>TRBV6-1|.|few|TRBJ2-3|16
CASNPQGGASTDTQYF
TGTGCCAGCAACCCCCAGGGGGGAGCTAGCACAGATACGCAGTATTTT
>TRBV25-1|TRBD1|.|TRBJ1-2|17
CASSDPIGGGGNYGYTF
TGTGCCAGCAGTGATCCCATTGGAGGGGGCGGAAACTATGGCTACACCTTC
>TRBV7-6|TRBD2|few|TRBJ2-7|14
CASSRGGEPGEQYF
TGTGCCAGCAGTCGGGGGGGCGAGCCTGGCGAGCAGTACTTC
>TRBV6-1|.|many|TRBJ1-1|12
CASNERVTEAFF
TGTGCCAGCAACGAGAGGGTGACGGAAGCTTTCTTT
>TRBV5-1|TRBD2|.|TRBJ2-5|15
CATSLAGGDLETQYF
TGCGCCACCTCCTTGGCGGGGGGCGATTTGGAGACCCAGTACTTC
>TRBV5-1|TRBD2|many|TRBJ2-1|18
CASAFGTSGGATYNEQFF
TGCGCCAGCGCCTTTGGGACTAGCGGGGGGGCCACCTACAATGAGCAGTTCTTC
>TRBV11-2|.|.|TRBJ2-3|16
CASSPRLTSSTDTQYF
TGTGCCAGCAGCCCCCGTTTGACCTCTAGCACAGATACGCAGTATTTT
>TRBV20-1|TRBD1|many|TRBJ2-1|12
CSPDRGSDEQFF
TGCAGTCCCGACAGGGGTTCGGATGAGCAGTTCTTC
>TRBV6-2/TRBV6-3|TRBD1|.|TRBJ2-5|15
CASSRGTGRASTQYF
TGTGCCAGCAGTCGCGGGACAGGGCGCGCTTCGACCCAGTACTTC
>TRBV2|TRBD2|few|TRBJ2-2|22
CASSETGTRSTSGAGGTGELFF
TGTGCCAGCAGTGAGACCGGGACCAGAAGTACTAGCGGGGCAGGGGGCACCGGGGAGCTGTTTTTT
>TRBV5-4|TRBD1|.|TRBJ2-3|15
CASSSATGITDTQYF
TGTGCCAGCAGCTCGGCGACAGGGATAACAGATACGCAGTATTTT
>TRBV3-1|TRBD2|many|TRBJ2-1|18
CASSQEQRLAGLYNEQFF
TGTGCCAGCAGCCAAGAACAGAGACTAGCGGGATTATACAATGAGCAGTTCTTC
>TRBV7-8|TRBD2|few|TRBJ2-3|17
CASSLASGRPSTDTQYF
TGTGCCAGCAGCTTAGCCTCCGGGAGGCCTAGCACAGATACGCAGTATTTT
>TRBV20-1|TRBD2|.|TRBJ2-5|15
CSAIRGAGEGETQYF
TGCAGTGCTATCCGTGGGGCGGGAGAGGGCGAGACCCAGTACTTC
>TRBV20-1|TRBD2|few|TRBJ2-3|19
CSARPGTSGASWFSDTQYF
TGCAGTGCTAGGCCCGGGACTAGCGGGGCTAGCTGGTTCTCAGATACGCAGTATTTT